One sample yielded the 15 T cell receptor beta chains listed below, sequenced in a study of T cell repertoires in cytomegalovirus infection. TCRdb ran MiXCR on the reads and lists one entry per CDR3 protein. In the table there are some 500,000 distinct CDR3 sequences, approximately 40% of which are singletons. No antigen has been assigned to these receptors. The source material was cultured PBMCs, sampled from culture after CMV antigen stimulation. The source is a human donor in good health (CMV status not recorded). Some clones in this sample may be carry-over from other donors' samples.

This clonotype has more than one count but fewer than ten. The rearrangement links TRBV5-1 to TRBJ1-3; D gene ambiguous. The CDR3 covers 13 residues. V lost 2 bases to trimming and J lost 7 bases, with 10 bases between them. CDR1 and CDR2 from the germline V gene are SGHRS and YFSETQ. CDR3 in amino acids: CASSFTGENTIYF. CDR3 in DNA: TGCGCCAGCAGCTTTACTGGGGAGAACACCATATATTTT. Filled out from reference TRBV5-1 and TRBJ1-3, the complete variable domain reads KAGVTQTPRYLIKTRGQQVTLSCSPISGHRSVSWYQQTPGQGLQFLFEYFSETQRNKGNFPGRFSGRQFSNSRSEMNVSTLELGDSALYLCASSFTGENTIYFGEGSWLTVV.

This clonotype was picked up a small number of times. The chain carries TRBV7-9 and TRBJ1-6; possibly TRBD1 for D (5 bases). V lost 5 bases and J lost 10, with 18 bases in between. Germline CDR1 and CDR2: SEHNR and FQNEAQ (reference sequence). This CDR3 is 15 amino acids long. The CDR3 reads CASSPSGGEDSPLHF. CDR3 nucleotides: TGTGCCAGCAGCCCTAGTGGAGGGGAGGACTCACCCCTCCACTTT.

This clonotype was seen only a few times. The chain carries TRBV2 and TRBJ1-1; D is unresolved. Germline lookup yields CDR1 SNHLY and CDR2 FYNNEI. The V end was cut by 7 bases, the J end by 5 bases, with 17 bases between. There are 14 residues in the CDR3. The CDR3 sequence is CASMGAATGTEAFF. The CDR3 DNA sequence: TGTGCCAGCATGGGAGCAGCAACCGGGACTGAAGCTTTCTTT.

This clonotype has more than one count but fewer than ten. V is TRBV7-2 and J is TRBJ2-7, with D perhaps given as TRBD1 or TRBD2 (5 bases each). Germline CDR1 reads SGHTA; CDR2 reads FQGNSA. The CDR3 length is 14 residues. Deletions cut 3 bases from V and 5 bases from J, with 14 bases between. The CDR3 loop reads CASSFPPGRHEQYF. The CDR3 DNA reads TGTGCCAGCAGCTTCCCGCCGGGGCGGCACGAGCAGTACTTC.

The CDR3 reads CASSYGQGDEQYF. The CDR3 region has the DNA TGTGCCAGCAGTTACGGACAGGGGGACGAGCAGTACTTC. This chain connects TRBV6-5 to TRBJ2-7, with TRBD1 matching over 10 bases. This CDR3 region has 13 residues. J lost 5 bases, V lost 2 bases, and 0 bases had no gene match. Germline V gene lookup returns CDR1 MNHEY and CDR2 SVGAGI.

This clonotype was detected once. Being one base from a much bigger clone, this may be a read error. The chain carries TRBV7-2 and TRBJ2-3, with unresolved D. Per germline, CDR1 SGHTA and CDR2 FQGNSA. Trimming stripped 5 bases from V and 4 bases from J, with 10 bases between. This CDR3 comprises 13 residues. CDR3 sequence: CASSPNRADTQYF. The CDR3 DNA sequence: TGTGCCAGCAGCCCAAATCGGGCAGATACGCAGTATTTT.

In this sample, this clonotype turned up a few times. The V call is TRBV7-2, the J call TRBJ1-1; TRBD1 aligns across 7 bases. CDR3 length: 15 residues. CDR1 and CDR2 from the germline V gene are SGHTA and FQGNSA. V shed 4 bases, J shed 5 bases, and the junction held 10 bases outside the gene matches. The CDR3 DNA is TGTGCCAGCAGCTCACTACAGGGGTGGGCTACTGAAGCTTTCTTT. Its translation is CASSSLQGWATEAFF.

The chain joins TRBV7-2 to TRBJ2-1; possible D gene TRBD1, 6 bases. The CDR3 has 13 amino acids. Trimming took off 5 bases at V and 7 bases at J, with 12 bases between the two ends. Germline CDR1 reads SGHTA; CDR2 reads FQGNSA. CDR3 DNA: TGTGCCAGCAGCCTAAGGACAGAGAATGAGCAGTTCTTC. It specifies CASSLRTENEQFF.

This clonotype appeared a few times. The chain links TRBV5-4 to TRBJ2-1, with 8 bases aligning to TRBD1. The CDR3 runs to 14 residues. Germline CDR1 SGHNT, CDR2 YYREEE (reference sequence). Unmatched junction bases numbered 8, after V lost 2 bases and J lost 10 bases. The CDR3 sequence: CASSFPGQAPEQFF. The CDR3 coding sequence is TGTGCCAGCAGCTTTCCGGGACAGGCACCGGAGCAGTTCTTC.

The chain joins TRBV11-2 to TRBJ2-5; 11 bases are shared with TRBD1. V shed 1 base, J shed 5 bases, and the junction held 9 bases outside the gene matches. Germline CDR1 and CDR2: SGHAT and FQNNGV. The CDR3 extends over 17 amino acids. The CDR3 loop is CASSLVLDRGLSETQYF. CDR3 bases: TGTGCCAGCAGCTTAGTTTTGGACAGGGGGCTGTCCGAGACCCAGTACTTC.

This chain links TRBV11-2 with TRBJ2-7; D perhaps matches TRBD2 (5 bases). CDR1 and CDR2 from the germline V gene are SGHAT and FQNNGV. The V end lost 1 base, the J end lost 2 bases, and 6 bases lay between the germline ends. The CDR3 consists of 13 residues. In DNA, the CDR3 is TGTGCCAGCAGCTTAGTACTAGCCTACGAGCAGTACTTC. It yields the protein CASSLVLAYEQYF. Supplemented by reference TRBV11-2 and TRBJ2-7, the full variable domain reads EAGVAQSPRYKIIEKRQSVAFWCNPISGHATLYWYQQILGQGPKLLIQFQNNGVVDDSQLPKDRFSAERLKGVDSTLKIQPAKLEDSAVYLCASSLVLAYEQYFGPGTRLTVT.

This sequence joins TRBV20-1 and TRBJ2-7; D not resolved. V shed 6 bases and J shed 10 bases, with 19 bases lying between them. The germline V gene has CDR1 DFQATT and CDR2 SNEGSKA (reference sequence). This CDR3 contains 12 residues. This CDR3 is CSAHQGNEVQYF. The CDR3 bases are TGCAGTGCCCACCAAGGAAATGAGGTTCAGTACTTC.

This clonotype was counted ten times or more. CDR3 nucleotide sequence: TGTGCCAGCAGCTTCGGGACAGCGGCGGGCTACGAGCAGTACTTC. It yields the protein CASSFGTAAGYEQYF. The gene calls are TRBV7-2 and TRBJ2-7; 7 positions agree with TRBD1. Losses at the gene ends were 3 bases for V and 3 bases for J; bases not matched to a gene: 8. The V gene's germline CDR1 is SGHTA and CDR2 FQGNSA. The CDR3 has 15 amino acids.

This clonotype was seen a few times. V usage is TRBV2 and J usage is TRBJ2-2; tentative D call: TRBD1 (6 bases). V gave up 7 bases and J gave up 2 bases, with 11 bases separating them. The CDR3 spans 14 residues. Germline V gene lookup returns CDR1 SNHLY and CDR2 FYNNEI. The CDR3 DNA reads as TGTGCCAGCATAGGGGGAATCAACACCGGGGAGCTGTTTTTT. This codes for CASIGGINTGELFF.

The chain employs TRBV12-3 or TRBV12-4 and TRBJ2-2; 9 bases line up with TRBD1. V lost 7 bases and J lost 5; bases outside the gene matches: 8. The CDR3 is 15 residues long. CDR3 coding DNA: TGTGCCAGCAATACGGGACAGGGATTAACCGGGGAGCTGTTTTTT. Translated: CASNTGQGLTGELFF.